Given below is one TCR beta chain in context. Seattle's cohort entered during active infection and was followed longitudinally. Original data processing: Amplification from reference gene primers served as the basis for estimated nucleated cell counts. Method: immunoSEQ multiplex PCR; TCRdb's copy keeps in-frame clones and lacks some. V, J and clone size are taken as reported in that table, and D and trimming were inferred from the DNA itself. The sample consists of approximately 150,000 clones, about 83% of them appearing once. The data stem from a study of blood T cell repertoires in COVID-19. About the research overall: Samples taken during acute and convalescent COVID-19 were collected in the United States, Italy and Spain. Sample material is recorded as cDNA or gDNA derived from T cells, B-cell-depleted T cells, or PBMCs.

The CDR3 runs to 15 residues. In germline, CDR1 is MDHEN, CDR2 SYDVKM. The trim removed 4 bases at V and 5 bases at J, leaving 7 bases unmatched. Specimen: peripheral blood. This rearrangement joins TRBV28 to TRBJ2-5; 10 bases align to TRBD1. This receptor was obtained from a woman of 80 years or more with COVID-19, enrolled during active disease. The CDR3 loop reads CASSSSTGGRETQYF. CDR3 DNA: TGTGCCAGCAGTTCCTCGACAGGGGGCAGGGAGACCCAGTACTTC.